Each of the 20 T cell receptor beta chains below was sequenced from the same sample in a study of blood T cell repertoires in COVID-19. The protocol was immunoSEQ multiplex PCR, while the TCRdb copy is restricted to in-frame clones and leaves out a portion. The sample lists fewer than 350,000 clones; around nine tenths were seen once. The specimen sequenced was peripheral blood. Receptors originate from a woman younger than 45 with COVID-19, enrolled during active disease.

The CDR3 loop is CAWATTGTGSYNEQFF. In nucleotides, the CDR3 is TGTGCCTGGGCAACTACCGGGACAGGGTCCTACAATGAGCAGTTCTTC. This chain joins TRBV30 and TRBJ2-1, with 9 bases lining up with TRBD1. CDR3 length equals 16 residues. Germline CDR1 is GTSNPN and CDR2 is SVGIG (reference sequence). The V segment lost 5 bases and the J segment 1 base; nucleotides outside the gene matches: 9.

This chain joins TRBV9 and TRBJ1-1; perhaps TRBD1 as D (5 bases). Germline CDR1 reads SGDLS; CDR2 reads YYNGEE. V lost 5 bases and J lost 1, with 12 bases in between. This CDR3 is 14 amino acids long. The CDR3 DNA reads TGTGCCAGCAGAGCAGGGTTAGGGAACACTGAAGCTTTCTTT. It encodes CASRAGLGNTEAFF.

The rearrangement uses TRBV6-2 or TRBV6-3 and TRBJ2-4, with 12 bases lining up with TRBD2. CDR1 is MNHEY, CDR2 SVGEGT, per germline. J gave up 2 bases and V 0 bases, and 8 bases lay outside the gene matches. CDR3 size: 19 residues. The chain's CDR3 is CASSYSLAGGPFSKNIQYF. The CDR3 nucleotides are TGTGCCAGCAGTTACTCGCTAGCGGGAGGGCCTTTCTCCAAAAACATTCAGTACTTC.

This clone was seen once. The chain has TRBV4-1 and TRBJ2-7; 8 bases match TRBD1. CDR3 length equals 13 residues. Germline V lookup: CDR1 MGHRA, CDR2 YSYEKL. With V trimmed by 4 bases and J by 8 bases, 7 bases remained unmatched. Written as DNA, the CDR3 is TGCGCCAGCAGCCTTACACAGGGGGAGAAGCAGTACTTC. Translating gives CASSLTQGEKQYF.

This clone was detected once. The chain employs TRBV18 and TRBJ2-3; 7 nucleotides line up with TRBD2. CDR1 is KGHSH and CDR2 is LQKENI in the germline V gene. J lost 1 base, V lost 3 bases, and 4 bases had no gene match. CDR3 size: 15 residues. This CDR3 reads CASSPGAGGTDTQYF. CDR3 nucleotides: TGTGCCAGCTCACCCGGGGCGGGAGGCACAGATACGCAGTATTTT.

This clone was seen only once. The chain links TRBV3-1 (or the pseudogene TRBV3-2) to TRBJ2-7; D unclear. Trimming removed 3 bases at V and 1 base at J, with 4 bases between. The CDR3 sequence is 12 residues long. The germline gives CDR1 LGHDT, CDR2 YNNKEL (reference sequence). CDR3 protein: CASSQTSYEQYF. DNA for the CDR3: TGTGCCAGCAGCCAGACTTCCTACGAGCAGTACTTC.

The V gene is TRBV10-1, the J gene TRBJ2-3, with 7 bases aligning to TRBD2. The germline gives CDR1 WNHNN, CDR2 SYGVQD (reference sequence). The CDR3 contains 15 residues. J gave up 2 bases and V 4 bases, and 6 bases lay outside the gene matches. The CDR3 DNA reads TGCGCCAGCAGTGGGGGACTAAAAACCACAGATACGCAGTATTTT. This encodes CASSGGLKTTDTQYF.

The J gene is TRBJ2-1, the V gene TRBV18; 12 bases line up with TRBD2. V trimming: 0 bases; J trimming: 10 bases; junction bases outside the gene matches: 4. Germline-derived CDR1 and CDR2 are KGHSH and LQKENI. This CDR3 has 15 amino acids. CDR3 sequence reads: CASSPPLAGGSEQFF. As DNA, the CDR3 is TGTGCCAGCTCACCACCGCTAGCGGGAGGGTCGGAGCAGTTCTTC.

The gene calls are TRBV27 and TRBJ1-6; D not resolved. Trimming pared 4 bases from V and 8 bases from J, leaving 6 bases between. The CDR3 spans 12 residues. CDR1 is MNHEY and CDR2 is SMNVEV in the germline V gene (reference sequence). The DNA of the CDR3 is TGTGCCAGCAGTTCCGCAGATTCACCCCTCCACTTT. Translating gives CASSSADSPLHF.

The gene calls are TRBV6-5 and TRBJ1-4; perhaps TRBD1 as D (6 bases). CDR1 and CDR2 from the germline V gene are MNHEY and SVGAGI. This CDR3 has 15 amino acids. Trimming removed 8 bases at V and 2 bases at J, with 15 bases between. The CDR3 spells CASHQAGGTNEKLFF. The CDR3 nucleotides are TGTGCCAGCCACCAAGCGGGGGGCACTAATGAAAAACTGTTTTTT.

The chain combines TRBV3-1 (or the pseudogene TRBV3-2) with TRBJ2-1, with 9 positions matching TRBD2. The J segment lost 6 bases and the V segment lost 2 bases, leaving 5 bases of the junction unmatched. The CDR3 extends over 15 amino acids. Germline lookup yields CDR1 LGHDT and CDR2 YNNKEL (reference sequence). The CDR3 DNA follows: TGTGCCAGCAGCCAACCGGGACTAGCTATCAATGAGCAGTTCTTC. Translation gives CASSQPGLAINEQFF.

The CDR3 sequence: CASSEGRQGYGYTF. Written as DNA, the CDR3 is TGTGCCAGCAGTGAGGGGAGACAGGGCTATGGCTACACCTTC. The gene calls are TRBV2 and TRBJ1-2, with 7 positions matching TRBD1. With 3 bases clipped from V and 4 bases from J, the junction kept 5 bases outside the gene matches. This CDR3 spans 14 amino acids. Germline-derived CDR1 and CDR2 are SNHLY and FYNNEI.

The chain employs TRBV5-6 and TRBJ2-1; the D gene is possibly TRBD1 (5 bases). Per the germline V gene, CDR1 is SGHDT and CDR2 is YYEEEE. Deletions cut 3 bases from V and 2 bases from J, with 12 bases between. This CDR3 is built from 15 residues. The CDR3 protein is CASSWGRGPYNEQFF. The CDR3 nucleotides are TGTGCCAGCAGCTGGGGTAGGGGCCCCTACAATGAGCAGTTCTTC.

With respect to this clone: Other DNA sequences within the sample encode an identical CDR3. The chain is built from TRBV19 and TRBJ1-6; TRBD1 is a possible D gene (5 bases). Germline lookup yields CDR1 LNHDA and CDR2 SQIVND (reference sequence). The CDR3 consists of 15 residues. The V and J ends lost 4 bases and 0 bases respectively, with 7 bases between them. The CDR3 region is CASSRQSSYNSPLHF. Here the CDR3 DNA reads TGTGCCAGTAGTAGACAGAGCTCCTATAATTCACCCCTCCACTTT. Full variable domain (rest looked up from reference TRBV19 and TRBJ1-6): DGGITQSPKYLFRKEGQNVTLSCEQNLNHDAMYWYRQDPGQGLRLIYYSQIVNDFQKGDIAEGYSVSREKKESFPLTVTSAQKNPTAFYLCASSRQSSYNSPLHFGNGTRLTVT.

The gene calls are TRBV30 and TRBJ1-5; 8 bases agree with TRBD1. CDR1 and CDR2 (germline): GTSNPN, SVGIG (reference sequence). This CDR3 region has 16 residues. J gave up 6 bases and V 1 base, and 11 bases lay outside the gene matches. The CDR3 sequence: CAWSAETGVGPQPQHF. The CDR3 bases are TGTGCCTGGAGTGCGGAGACAGGGGTGGGTCCTCAGCCCCAGCATTTT.

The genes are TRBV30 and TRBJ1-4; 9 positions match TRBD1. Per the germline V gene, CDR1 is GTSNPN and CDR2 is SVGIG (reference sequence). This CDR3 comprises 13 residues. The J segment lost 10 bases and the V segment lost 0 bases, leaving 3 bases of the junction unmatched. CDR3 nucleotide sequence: TGTGCCTGGAGTGTACTGGGACAGGGAAAACTGTTTTTT. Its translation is CAWSVLGQGKLFF. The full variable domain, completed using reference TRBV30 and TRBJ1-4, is SQTIHQWPATLVQPVGSPLSLECTVEGTSNPNLYWYRQAAGRGLQLLFYSVGIGQISSEVPQNLSASRPQDRQFILSSKKLLLSDSGFYLCAWSVLGQGKLFFGSGTQLSVL.

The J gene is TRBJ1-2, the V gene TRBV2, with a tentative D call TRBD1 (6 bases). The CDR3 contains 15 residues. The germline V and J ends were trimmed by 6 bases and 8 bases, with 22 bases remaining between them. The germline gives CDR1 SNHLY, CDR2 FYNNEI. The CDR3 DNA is TGTGCCAGCAGCCCGGCGTCTAGTGGGACATTCGGCTACACCTTC. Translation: CASSPASSGTFGYTF. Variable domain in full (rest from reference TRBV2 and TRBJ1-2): EPEVTQTPSHQVTQMGQEVILRCVPISNHLYFYWYRQILGQKVEFLVSFYNNEISEKSEIFDDQFSVERPDGSNFTLKIRSTKLEDSAMYFCASSPASSGTFGYTFGSGTRLTVV.

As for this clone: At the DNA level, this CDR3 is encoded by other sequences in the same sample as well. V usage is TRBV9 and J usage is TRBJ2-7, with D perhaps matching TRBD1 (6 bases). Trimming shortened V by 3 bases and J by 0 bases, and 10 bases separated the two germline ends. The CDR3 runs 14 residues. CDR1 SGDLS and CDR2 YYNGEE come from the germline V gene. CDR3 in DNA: TGTGCCAGCAGCGCCCGGGACACCTCCTACGAGCAGTACTTC. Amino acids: CASSARDTSYEQYF.

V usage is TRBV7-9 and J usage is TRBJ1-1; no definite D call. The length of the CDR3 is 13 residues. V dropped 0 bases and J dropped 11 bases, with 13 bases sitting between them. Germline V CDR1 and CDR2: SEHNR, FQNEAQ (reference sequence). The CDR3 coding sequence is TGTGCCAGCAGCTTAGCTGAGGGAGTGAAGGCTTTCTTT. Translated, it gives CASSLAEGVKAFF.

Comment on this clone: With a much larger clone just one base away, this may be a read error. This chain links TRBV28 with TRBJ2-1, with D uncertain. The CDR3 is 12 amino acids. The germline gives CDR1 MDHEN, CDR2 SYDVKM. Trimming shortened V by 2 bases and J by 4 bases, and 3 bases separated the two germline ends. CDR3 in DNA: TGTGCCAGCAGTTTACAGTACAATGAGCAGTTCTTC. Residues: CASSLQYNEQFF.